In its sample, the clone carrying this T cell receptor beta chain was seen many times. TCRdb re-derived calls from the 5' RACE reads in MiXCR, one entry per CDR3 protein. This table has hundreds of thousands of distinct CDR3 sequences, 5.5% to 8% appearing once. Germline loops: CDR1 SGHTA, CDR2 FQGTGA. CDR3 length equals 13 residues. Trimming took off 0 bases at V and 7 bases at J, with 8 bases between the two ends. This record belongs to a study of identical twins. This sample also appeared in a second study, on yellow fever vaccine responses in identical twins.

The TCR comes from a young woman in good health. The source material was memory (CD45RO+) T cells sorted from blood. The genes are TRBV7-3 and TRBJ2-3, with no clear D. CDR3 nucleotides: TGTGCCAGCAGCTTAACGGAGTTCAATACGCAGTATTTT. Translation: CASSLTEFNTQYF.